A selection of T cell receptor beta chains follows, all from one sample in a study of response to subunit inactivated influenza vaccine. TCRdb reanalysed the RT-PCR reads using MiXCR and keeps one entry per CDR3 protein. The sample has under 800,000 distinct CDR3 sequences; 14% are singletons. Sequenced here: PBMCs from blood, sampled roughly 2 weeks before vaccination. Receptor source: a man between 50 and 59 years old who received an inactivated influenza vaccine. Each CDR3 is given with its conserved first and last residue. D genes are given only for firm matches. The listing skips clone size in some rows; elsewhere it reads once, few, many or a size class.

many | TRBJ2-3 | - | TRBV24-1 | TGTGCCACCAGTGATCCCGGACTGGGACCAGATACGCAGTATTTT | CATSDPGLGPDTQYF
few | TRBJ2-3 | TRBD2 | TRBV12-3/TRBV12-4 | TGTGCCAGCAGTTTCTTAGCGGGGGGGGCAGATACGCAGTATTTT | CASSFLAGGADTQYF
few | TRBJ2-3 | TRBD2 | TRBV24-1 | TGTGCCACCAGTGATTCAGCTAGCGGGAGTGGAGATACGCAGTATTTT | CATSDSASGSGDTQYF
many | TRBJ1-1 | - | TRBV7-2 | TGTGCCAGCAGCCCCGGGACGGTGAACACTGAAGCTTTCTTT | CASSPGTVNTEAFF
few | TRBJ1-5 | - | TRBV5-1 | TGCGCCAGCAGCCTCAACGGGGTATACAATCAGCCCCAGCATTTT | CASSLNGVYNQPQHF
- | TRBJ2-2 | - | TRBV12-3/TRBV12-4 | TGTGCCAGCAGACCGGAGGGGATGGCCGGGGAGCTGTTTTTT | CASRPEGMAGELFF
- | TRBJ1-1 | - | TRBV5-4 | TGTGCCAGCAGCTCCACGGGAAACCTGAACACTGAAGCTTTCTTT | CASSSTGNLNTEAFF
- | TRBJ1-5 | - | TRBV11-2 | TGTGCCAGCAGCTTAGGGAACCCTTGGGGGACACTAAATCAGCCCCAGCATTTT | CASSLGNPWGTLNQPQHF
- | TRBJ2-3 | - | TRBV12-3/TRBV12-4 | TGTGCCAGCAGTTTTGGGGGGGGGGCGAATACGCAGTATTTT | CASSFGGGANTQYF
- | TRBJ1-1 | - | TRBV7-2 | TGTGCCAGCAGCTTACAATTGGTCCCGGGGGGGAATGAAGCTTTCTTT | CASSLQLVPGGNEAFF
- | TRBJ2-2 | TRBD2 | TRBV6-2/TRBV6-3 | TGTGCCAGCAGATTAGCGGGGGGCGACACCGGGGTGCTGTTTTTT | CASRLAGGDTGVLFF
- | TRBJ1-6 | - | TRBV7-2 | TGTGCCAGCAGCTTAGTGGCGTCAGGGAGGTCAAATTCACCCCTCCACTTT | CASSLVASGRSNSPLHF
- | TRBJ2-7 | - | TRBV4-3 | TGCGCCAGCAGCCAAGCGTCTGGGACGGTCCTCTCCTACGAGCAGTACTTC | CASSQASGTVLSYEQYF
few | TRBJ2-5 | TRBD2 | TRBV4-3 | TGCGCCAGCAGCCAAGATCGCCTAGCGGGGGGGCCGGAGACCCAGTACTTC | CASSQDRLAGGPETQYF
- | TRBJ2-2 | - | TRBV12-3/TRBV12-4 | TGTGCCAGCAGTTTACTTGGCGGTCCCCTGAACACCGGGGAGCTGTTTTTT | CASSLLGGPLNTGELFF
- | TRBJ2-2 | - | TRBV7-9 | TGTGCCAGCAGCTTAGCGGCGGGATTGGCCGGGGAGCTGTTTTTT | CASSLAAGLAGELFF
- | TRBJ2-1 | - | TRBV19 | TGTGCCAGTAGTATGACAGTGAGCTCCTACAATGAGCAGTTCTTC | CASSMTVSSYNEQFF
few | TRBJ2-7 | TRBD2 | TRBV11-2 | TGTGCCAGCAGCGCCGCCCTAGCGGGGAGTTCCTACGAGCAGTACTTC | CASSAALAGSSYEQYF
- | TRBJ2-5 | - | TRBV28 | TGTGCCAGCAGCCGTCTGGGAGGCGCGCTAGAGACCCAGTACTTC | CASSRLGGALETQYF
- | TRBJ2-3 | TRBD2 | TRBV20-1 | TGCAGTGCTGGGGCTAGCGGGTTGTTCGCAGATACGCAGTATTTT | CSAGASGLFADTQYF
few | TRBJ2-7 | - | TRBV15 | TGTGCCACCAGCCGAGGTCGGGGAGGTACCTACGAGCAGTACTTC | CATSRGRGGTYEQYF
- | TRBJ2-3 | TRBD2 | TRBV27 | TGTGCCAGCAGTTTATCCTGGCTAGCGGGATCGAGGACAGATACGCAGTATTTT | CASSLSWLAGSRTDTQYF
few | TRBJ2-7 | - | TRBV15 | TGTGCCACCAGCAGTACGGGCCAGCCCTACGAGCAGTACTTC | CATSSTGQPYEQYF
- | TRBJ1-1 | - | TRBV7-9 | TGTGCCAGCAGCCCGGTCGAGCCGAACACTGAAGCTTTCTTT | CASSPVEPNTEAFF
- | TRBJ2-3 | - | TRBV7-2 | TGTGCCAGCAGCCGATCATTGGGAAGTTTCGCAGATACGCAGTATTTT | CASSRSLGSFADTQYF
once | TRBJ1-1 | - | TRBV10-3 | TGTGCCATCAGTGAAAATGGAGGGGGAGCTTTCTTT | CAISENGGGAFF
- | TRBJ1-4 | - | TRBV5-5 | TGTGCCAGTATGAGGCAGGGAAGCGAAAAACTGTTTTTT | CASMRQGSEKLFF
- | TRBJ2-1 | - | TRBV20-1 | TGCAGTGCTAGAGATGCGAGGGGGACATATTACAATGAGCAGTTCTTC | CSARDARGTYYNEQFF
few | TRBJ1-3 | - | TRBV15 | TGTGCCACCAGCAGAGATAGGTACACCAGCTCTGGAAACACCATATATTTT | CATSRDRYTSSGNTIYF
- | TRBJ2-7 | TRBD2 | TRBV30 | TGTGCCTGGAGTGTGACGGGAGGTTTGGACGAGCAGTACTTC | CAWSVTGGLDEQYF
- | TRBJ1-1 | - | TRBV29-1 | TGCAGCGTTGAAGAATTCGGACGGAACACTGAAGCTTTCTTT | CSVEEFGRNTEAFF
few | TRBJ2-7 | - | TRBV7-9 | TGTGCCAGCAGCCCCAGAGTGGTTGACGAGCAGTACTTC | CASSPRVVDEQYF
few | TRBJ2-1 | - | TRBV6-2/TRBV6-3 | TGTGCCAGCAGTTACTCGTCTGGCAATGAGCAGTTCTTC | CASSYSSGNEQFF
few | TRBJ1-2 | TRBD1 | TRBV5-1 | TGCGCCAGCAGCTTGGGGACAGGGGGCTCGGCTGGCTACACCTTC | CASSLGTGGSAGYTF
- | TRBJ2-1 | TRBD1 | TRBV4-3 | TGCGCCAGCAGCCAAGAGGGGGACAGGTTGGATGAGCAGTCCTTC | CASSQEGDRLDEQSF
few | TRBJ1-2 | - | TRBV5-5 | TGTGCCAGCAGTCGACCGGCCGACCGTGGCTACACCTTC | CASSRPADRGYTF
- | TRBJ2-3 | - | TRBV12-3/TRBV12-4 | TGTGCCAGCAGTTTTAAAGACAGCACAGATACGCAGTATTTT | CASSFKDSTDTQYF
few | TRBJ2-1 | - | TRBV7-9 | TGTGCCAGCAGCTTAACCGGCACCGGTGAGCAGTTCTTC | CASSLTGTGEQFF
- | TRBJ2-7 | - | TRBV20-1 | TGCAGTGCCTCTTCGGGACTGGGATACGAGCAGTACTTC | CSASSGLGYEQYF
- | TRBJ2-7 | - | TRBV28 | TGTGCCAGCAGTTTTGGGCACTATAAGGACTACGAGCAGTACTTC | CASSFGHYKDYEQYF
- | TRBJ2-2 | TRBD1 | TRBV4-2 | TGTGCCAGCAGCCAAGAAACAGGGGACGAGGTCGGGGAGCTGTTTTTT | CASSQETGDEVGELFF
few | TRBJ2-6 | - | TRBV5-1 | TGCGCCAGCAGCCCTCGATCTCTTGGGGCCAACGTCCTGACTTTC | CASSPRSLGANVLTF
- | TRBJ2-5 | TRBD1 | TRBV12-3/TRBV12-4 | TGTGCCAGCAGTCCGACAGGGCCTCGGGCCCAGTACTTC | CASSPTGPRAQYF
few | TRBJ2-6 | TRBD2 | TRBV29-1 | TGCAGCGTTTTGACTAGCCTTGCTGGGGCCAACGTCCTGACTTTC | CSVLTSLAGANVLTF
few | TRBJ2-4 | TRBD1 | TRBV19 | TGTGCCAGTAGTTCCCGGGACAGCCAAAACATTCAGTACTTC | CASSSRDSQNIQYF
many | TRBJ2-5 | TRBD2 | TRBV29-1 | TGCAGCGTTGATGCGGGGGAGAGAGAGACCCAGTACTTC | CSVDAGERETQYF
- | TRBJ2-1 | - | TRBV3-1 | TGTGCCAGCAGCCAAGACCCTAGCGCCTTCAATGAGCAGTTCTTC | CASSQDPSAFNEQFF
- | TRBJ2-7 | TRBD1 | TRBV29-1 | TGCAGCGGATGGACAGGGAAGGGAGAGTACTTC | CSGWTGKGEYF